The 18 T cell receptor beta chains below were found in one sample sequenced in a study of T cells in Graves' hyperthyroidism and ophthalmopathy (dated by TCRdb to between 2018 and 2021). The library was prepared using multiplex PCR. TCRdb names Illumina HiSeq 2000 as the instrument used. The TCR beta CDR3 regions were amplified from the RNA transcripts. For the first round of RT-PCR on the TCR CDR3, the HTBI primer set was used together with the Qiagen OneStep RT-PCR kit. TCRdb trimmed the raw reads at Q25, called clones with MiXCR and kept productive beta chains. CDR3 protein duplicates are merged, each entry listing the most common genes and DNA. The sample table holds about 360,000 distinct CDR3 sequences, of which approximately 19% were seen once. 3.7% of the sample goes to the ten largest clones. The sample taken for sequencing was blood. The receptors were sampled from a woman between 18 and 29 years old with Graves' hyperthyroidism.

This clonotype showed up many times. This chain connects TRBV20-1 to TRBJ1-1; 9 positions match TRBD1. The CDR3 runs 12 residues. Germline V gene lookup returns CDR1 DFQATT and CDR2 SNEGSKA (reference sequence). The V gene end was trimmed by 1 base and the J gene end by 8 bases; junction bases not matched to a gene: 2. The CDR3 region is CSARATGGEAFF. CDR3 DNA sequence: TGCAGTGCTAGAGCTACAGGGGGCGAAGCTTTCTTT.

This clonotype was seen at least ten times. This sequence joins TRBV6-1 and TRBJ2-7, with a tentative D call TRBD2 (7 bases). Trimming stripped 1 base from V and 9 bases from J, with 13 bases between. CDR3 length equals 13 residues. CDR1 is MNHNS and CDR2 is SASEGT in the germline V gene. The CDR3 region is CASSEDPRGGQYF. In DNA, the CDR3 is TGTGCCAGCAGTGAAGACCCTAGGGGGGGGCAGTACTTC.

A remark on this clonotype: A much bigger clone sits one base away, suggesting this may be a read error. J is TRBJ2-5 and V is TRBV7-2; 13 positions agree with TRBD2. The V gene's germline CDR1 is SGHTA and CDR2 FQGNSA. V shed 5 bases and J 5 bases; nucleotides not matched to a gene: 8. The CDR3 runs 16 residues. CDR3 nucleotide sequence: TGTGCCAGCAGCACCCGGACTAGCGGGAGTGTGGAGACCCAGTACTTC. The encoded protein is CASSTRTSGSVETQYF.

This clonotype was detected many times. This sequence joins TRBV18 and TRBJ1-2; D possibly corresponds to TRBD1 (5 bases). The CDR3 length is 15 residues. CDR1 and CDR2 from the germline V gene are KGHSH and LQKENI. With 3 bases removed from V and 2 bases from J, the gap between germline ends came to 13 bases. The CDR3 sequence is CASSPRGRTNYGYTF. The CDR3 coding sequence is TGTGCCAGCTCACCGAGGGGACGGACCAACTATGGCTACACCTTC.

There are many counts of this clonotype. The chain combines TRBV10-3 with TRBJ1-2, with 11 bases identical to TRBD1. Germline V CDR1 and CDR2: ENHRY, SYGVKD. CDR3 size: 14 residues. With V trimmed by 6 bases and J by 2 bases, 2 bases remained unmatched. The CDR3 DNA follows: TGTGCCATCAGGGGACAGGGGGACAACTATGGCTACACCTTC. Translation gives CAIRGQGDNYGYTF.

This clonotype was counted a single time. The chain has TRBV6-2 or TRBV6-3 and TRBJ1-2, with no clear D. This CDR3 has 12 residues. V was trimmed by 8 bases and J by 6 bases, leaving 13 bases between them. Germline assignment: CDR1 MNHEY and CDR2 SVGEGT. Written as DNA, the CDR3 is TGTGCCAGCTCTACGTGGCAGGATGGCTACACCTTC. Translating gives CASSTWQDGYTF.

The rearrangement joins TRBV5-1 to TRBJ1-2, with 7 nucleotides matching TRBD1. V was pared by 7 bases and J by 7 bases, with 16 bases of the junction left unmatched. CDR1 and CDR2 (germline): SGHRS, YFSETQ. The CDR3 sequence is 15 residues long. In nucleotides, the CDR3 is TGCGCCAGCTCTGCCAGGGACAGCTCCCCGGGTGGCTACACCTTC. As protein: CASSARDSSPGGYTF.

This clonotype appeared many times. This chain joins TRBV12-3 or TRBV12-4 and TRBJ2-2; 12 positions agree with TRBD2. The CDR3 spans 15 residues. V shed 6 bases, J shed 6 bases, and the junction held 5 bases outside the gene matches. The chain's CDR3 is CASRRPSGGAGELFF. The CDR3 region has the DNA TGTGCCAGCAGACGACCTAGCGGGGGGGCCGGGGAGCTGTTTTTT.

This clonotype was counted ten times or more. The chain links TRBV6-5 to TRBJ1-2; no firm D call. The length of the CDR3 is 14 residues. Trimming removed 0 bases from V and 1 base from J, with 6 bases in between. Germline V gives CDR1 MNHEY, CDR2 SVGAGI. The CDR3 loop is CASSYSKGNYGYTF. The CDR3 nucleotides read TGTGCCAGCAGTTACTCTAAGGGTAACTATGGCTACACCTTC.

This clonotype was observed at least ten times. The chain has TRBV11-1 and TRBJ2-7, with TRBD2 identical over 9 bases. V was pared by 4 bases and J by 2 bases, with 12 bases of the junction left unmatched. Germline CDR1 SGHAT, CDR2 FQDESV (reference sequence). The CDR3 runs 17 residues. The CDR3 region has the DNA TGTGCCAGCAGCTCGTCCTGGCGGGGGGGCTTAGCCTACGAGCAGTACTTC. Residues: CASSSSWRGGLAYEQYF. The full variable domain, rest sourced from reference TRBV11-1 and TRBJ2-7, is EAEVAQSPRYKITEKSQAVAFWCDPISGHATLYWYRQILGQGPELLVQFQDESVVDDSQLPKDRFSAERLKGVDSTLKIQPAELGDSAMYLCASSSSWRGGLAYEQYFGPGTRLTVT.

This clonotype came up many times. The CDR3, as DNA: TGTGCCAGCAGCCAAGAATATACAGTCTCCATTCAGTACTTC. This gives the protein CASSQEYTVSIQYF. The chain employs TRBV3-1 and TRBJ2-4; D gene ambiguous. The CDR3 is 14 amino acids. The V end lost 0 bases, the J end lost 9 bases, and 12 bases lay between the germline ends. In germline, CDR1 is LGHDT, CDR2 YNNKEL (reference sequence).

This clonotype was observed a few times. The V gene is TRBV7-2, the J gene TRBJ2-5; D not resolved. This CDR3 has 14 residues. Looked up from germline, CDR1 is SGHTA and CDR2 is FQGNSA. V was trimmed by 3 bases and J by 3 bases, leaving 11 bases between them. In nucleotides, the CDR3 is TGTGCCAGCAGCTTGGCCCCTGGCGAAGAGACCCAGTACTTC. This gives the protein CASSLAPGEETQYF.

CDR3 coding DNA: TGCAGTGCTAGAGACTTACACACCGGGGAGCTGTTTTTT. Translated, it gives CSARDLHTGELFF. The chain joins TRBV20-1 to TRBJ2-2; D is ambiguous. Trimming cost V 0 bases and J 3 bases, with 5 bases left between them. The CDR3 has 13 amino acids. In germline, CDR1 is DFQATT, CDR2 SNEGSKA (reference sequence).

This clonotype was detected many times. The chain recombines TRBV5-1 with TRBJ2-4, with D possibly being TRBD2 (6 bases). This CDR3 region has 15 residues. CDR1 SGHRS and CDR2 YFSETQ come from the germline V gene. With 0 bases removed from V and 3 bases from J, the gap between germline ends came to 10 bases. Here the CDR3 DNA reads TGCGCCAGCAGCTTGGTTGTGGGGGGCAAAAACATTCAGTACTTC. Translation: CASSLVVGGKNIQYF.

This clonotype was recorded only once. This chain uses TRBV6-1 with TRBJ2-7, with unresolved D. Germline CDR1 MNHNS, CDR2 SASEGT. The CDR3 sequence is 13 residues long. V was cut by 2 bases and J by 2 bases, with 7 bases left in between. CDR3 coding DNA: TGTGCCAGCAGTGAACAGCTCACCTACGAGCAGTACTTC. Translation gives CASSEQLTYEQYF.

Ten or more counts support this clonotype. In nucleotides, the CDR3 is TGCAGCGCAGTCCCTAGGGACACTGAAGCTTTCTTT. This translates into CSAVPRDTEAFF. The chain has TRBV29-1 and TRBJ1-1; unclear D gene. V was shortened by 7 bases and J by 3 bases, with 12 bases between the two germline ends. The CDR3 sequence is 12 residues long. CDR1 SQVTM and CDR2 ANQGSEA come from the germline V gene.

The table lists this clonotype with many counts. This sequence joins TRBV12-3 or TRBV12-4 and TRBJ1-5; D call uncertain. The CDR3 length is 13 residues. Deletions cut 5 bases from V and 1 base from J, with 6 bases between. In DNA, the CDR3 is TGTGCCAGCAGTGGATGGAGCAATCAGCCCCAGCATTTT. Protein: CASSGWSNQPQHF.

This clonotype was recorded many times. The chain joins TRBV2 to TRBJ1-2; D is unclear. CDR1 is SNHLY and CDR2 is FYNNEI in the germline V gene. This CDR3 region has 14 residues. Deletions cut 6 bases from V and 2 bases from J, with 13 bases between. CDR3 amino acids: CASSPEGRNYGYTF. CDR3 nucleotides: TGTGCCAGCAGCCCCGAAGGACGGAACTATGGCTACACCTTC. The full variable domain, completed using reference TRBV2 and TRBJ1-2, is EPEVTQTPSHQVTQMGQEVILRCVPISNHLYFYWYRQILGQKVEFLVSFYNNEISEKSEIFDDQFSVERPDGSNFTLKIRSTKLEDSAMYFCASSPEGRNYGYTFGSGTRLTVV.